This T cell receptor (beta chain) was sequenced for a study of cytomegalovirus exposure and HLA in healthy donors. The study's findings and limits: According to a subsequent analysis, TCR clusters from the first cohort were inclined to appear together in the 130 or so validation repertoires.

Notes on this clone: Its specificity is not known.

Profiled with immunoSEQ multiplex PCR; TCRdb holds only in-frame clones, not every one. The repertoire has about 190,000 clones, around 88% of them found once; the top ten carry 1.4% to 1.5%. The donors were in the roughly 130-subject validation cohort, distinct from the approximately 700-subject first cohort. CDR1 is SEHNR and CDR2 is FQNEAQ in the germline V gene (reference sequence). The CDR3 spans 15 residues. Trimming left V 5 bases short and J 14 bases short, with 27 bases between. This sequence was found in a woman younger than 30 in good health and CMV-seronegative. J is TRBJ1-2 and V is TRBV7-9; a weak D match, TRBD1 (6 bases). Input material: PBMCs. CDR3 DNA sequence: TGTGCCAGCAGCCCCCATGGGGGGGCGCTGACCGGGGAAACCTTC. Its translation: CASSPHGGALTGETF.